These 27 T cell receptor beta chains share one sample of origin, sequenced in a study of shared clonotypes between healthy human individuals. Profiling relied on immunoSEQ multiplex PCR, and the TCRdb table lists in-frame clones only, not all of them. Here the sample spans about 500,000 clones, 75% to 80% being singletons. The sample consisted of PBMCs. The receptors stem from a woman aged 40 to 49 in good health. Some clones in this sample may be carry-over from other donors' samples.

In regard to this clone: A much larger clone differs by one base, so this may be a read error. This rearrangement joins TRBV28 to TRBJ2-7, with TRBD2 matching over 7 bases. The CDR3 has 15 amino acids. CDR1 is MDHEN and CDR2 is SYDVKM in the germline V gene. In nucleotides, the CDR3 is TGTGCCAGCAGTCCCCCCGGGACTACAGCCTACGAGCGGTACTTC. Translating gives CASSPPGTTAYERYF.

CDR3 loop: CASSLAGQGAYEQYF. The CDR3 DNA is TGTGCCAGCAGCTTAGCGGGACAGGGGGCCTACGAGCAGTACTTC. The rearrangement uses TRBV7-6 and TRBJ2-7; 11 bases match TRBD1. This CDR3 has 15 residues. CDR1 and CDR2 from the germline V gene are SGHVS and FNYEAQ. The V and J ends lost 0 bases and 2 bases, in that order; junction bases with no gene match: 0. Variable domain in full (rest from reference TRBV7-6 and TRBJ2-7): GAGVSQSPRYKVTKRGQDVALRCDPISGHVSLYWYRQALGQGPEFLTYFNYEAQQDKSGLPNDRFSAERPEGSISTLTIQRTEQRDSAMYRCASSLAGQGAYEQYFGPGTRLTVT.

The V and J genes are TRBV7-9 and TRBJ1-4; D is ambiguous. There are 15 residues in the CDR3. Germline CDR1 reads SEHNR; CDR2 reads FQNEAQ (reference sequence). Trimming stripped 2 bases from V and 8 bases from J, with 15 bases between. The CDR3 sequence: CASSLRARVEEKLFF. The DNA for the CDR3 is TGTGCCAGCAGCTTACGCGCCCGGGTGGAGGAAAAACTGTTTTTT.

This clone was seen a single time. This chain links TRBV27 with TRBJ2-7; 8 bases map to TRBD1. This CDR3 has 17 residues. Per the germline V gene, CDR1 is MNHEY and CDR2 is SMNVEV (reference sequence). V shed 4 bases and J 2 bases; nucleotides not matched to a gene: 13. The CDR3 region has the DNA TGTGCCAGCAGTTCCCGCCAGGGGGCCCTCGTCCCCTACGAGCAGTACTTC. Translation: CASSSRQGALVPYEQYF.

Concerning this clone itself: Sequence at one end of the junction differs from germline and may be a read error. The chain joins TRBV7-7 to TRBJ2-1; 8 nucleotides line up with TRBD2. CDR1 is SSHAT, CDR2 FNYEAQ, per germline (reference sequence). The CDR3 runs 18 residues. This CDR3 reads CASSPYISGSFSYNEQFF. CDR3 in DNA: TGTGCTAGCAGCCCATATATCAGCGGGAGCTTCTCCTACAATGAGCAGTTCTTC.

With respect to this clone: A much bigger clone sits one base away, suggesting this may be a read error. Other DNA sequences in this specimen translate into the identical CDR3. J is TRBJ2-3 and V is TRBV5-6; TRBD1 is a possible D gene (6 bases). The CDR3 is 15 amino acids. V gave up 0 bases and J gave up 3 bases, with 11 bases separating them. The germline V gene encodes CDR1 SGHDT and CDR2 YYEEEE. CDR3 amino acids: CASSLGQGLTDTQYF. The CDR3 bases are TGTGCCAGCAGCTTGGGTCAGGGGCTTACAGATACGCAGTATTTT.

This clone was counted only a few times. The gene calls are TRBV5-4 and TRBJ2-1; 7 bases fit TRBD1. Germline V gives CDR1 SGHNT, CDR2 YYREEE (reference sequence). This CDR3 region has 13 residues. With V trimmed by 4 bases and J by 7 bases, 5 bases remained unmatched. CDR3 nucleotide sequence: TGTGCCAGCAGCGAGGACAGGTTGAATGAGCAGTTCTTC. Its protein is CASSEDRLNEQFF. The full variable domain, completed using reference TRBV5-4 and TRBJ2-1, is ETGVTQSPTHLIKTRGQQVTLRCSSQSGHNTVSWYQQALGQGPQFIFQYYREEENGRGNFPPRFSGLQFPNYSSELNVNALELDDSALYLCASSEDRLNEQFFGPGTRLTVL.

CDR3 sequence reads: CASSLDRGGTGELFF. CDR3 coding DNA: TGTGCCAGCAGCTTGGACAGGGGTGGAACCGGGGAGCTGTTTTTT. The chain links TRBV7-3 to TRBJ2-2; 9 bases agree with TRBD1. The ends lost 3 bases at V and 5 bases at J; junction bases unmatched: 4. Germline CDR1 reads SGHTA; CDR2 reads FQGTGA. This CDR3 spans 15 amino acids.

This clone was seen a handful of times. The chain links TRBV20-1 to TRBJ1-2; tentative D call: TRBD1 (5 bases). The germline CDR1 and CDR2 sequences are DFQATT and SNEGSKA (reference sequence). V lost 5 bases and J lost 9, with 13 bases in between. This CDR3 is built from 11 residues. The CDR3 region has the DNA TGCAGTGCTTGGGACGGGGGGAGCTACACCTTC. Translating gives CSAWDGGSYTF.

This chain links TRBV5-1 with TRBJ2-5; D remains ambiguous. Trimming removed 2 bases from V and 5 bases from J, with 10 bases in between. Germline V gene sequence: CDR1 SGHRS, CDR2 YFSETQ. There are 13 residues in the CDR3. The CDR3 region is CASSLGNRETQYF. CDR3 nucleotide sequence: TGCGCCAGCAGCTTAGGAAATCGCGAGACCCAGTACTTC.

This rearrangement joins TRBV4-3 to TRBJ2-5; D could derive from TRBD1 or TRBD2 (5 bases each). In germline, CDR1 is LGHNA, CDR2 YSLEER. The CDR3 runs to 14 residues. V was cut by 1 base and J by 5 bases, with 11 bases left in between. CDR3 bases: TGCGCCAGCAGCCAAGGGGGAGAGGGGGAGACCCAGTACTTC. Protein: CASSQGGEGETQYF.

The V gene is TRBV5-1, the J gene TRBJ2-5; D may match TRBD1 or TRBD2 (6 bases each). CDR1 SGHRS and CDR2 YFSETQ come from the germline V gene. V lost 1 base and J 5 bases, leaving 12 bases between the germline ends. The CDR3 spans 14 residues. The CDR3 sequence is CASSLPGAGETQYF. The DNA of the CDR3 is TGCGCCAGCAGCTTGCCGGGGGCGGGCGAGACCCAGTACTTC.

The CDR3: CASSYDVGPVNEQFF. CDR3 DNA: TGTGCCAGCAGTTACGACGTGGGCCCAGTGAATGAGCAGTTCTTC. The chain couples TRBV6-5 to TRBJ2-1; D unresolved. CDR3 length equals 15 residues. With 2 bases removed from V and 7 bases from J, the gap between germline ends came to 15 bases. Germline values: CDR1 MNHEY, CDR2 SVGAGI.

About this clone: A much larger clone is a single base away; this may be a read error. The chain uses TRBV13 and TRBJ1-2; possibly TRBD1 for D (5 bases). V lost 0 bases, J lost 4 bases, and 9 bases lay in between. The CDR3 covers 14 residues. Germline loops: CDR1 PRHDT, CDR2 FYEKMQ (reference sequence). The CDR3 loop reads CASSLGRESYGYTF. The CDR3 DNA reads TGTGCCAGCAGCTTAGGCAGGGAGAGCTATGGCTACACCTTC.

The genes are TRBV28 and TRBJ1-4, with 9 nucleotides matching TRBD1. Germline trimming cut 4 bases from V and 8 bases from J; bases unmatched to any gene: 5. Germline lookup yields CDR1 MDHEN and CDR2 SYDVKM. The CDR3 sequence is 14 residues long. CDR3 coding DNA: TGTGCCAGCAGTTGGGGACAGGGTGTGGAAAAACTGTTTTTT. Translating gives CASSWGQGVEKLFF.

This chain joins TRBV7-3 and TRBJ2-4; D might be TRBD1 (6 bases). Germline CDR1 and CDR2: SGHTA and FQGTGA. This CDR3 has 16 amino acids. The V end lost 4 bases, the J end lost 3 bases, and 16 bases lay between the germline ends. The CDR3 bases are TGTGCCAGCAGCTACACAGGGTACCCGGGCAAAAACATTCAGTACTTC. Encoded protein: CASSYTGYPGKNIQYF.

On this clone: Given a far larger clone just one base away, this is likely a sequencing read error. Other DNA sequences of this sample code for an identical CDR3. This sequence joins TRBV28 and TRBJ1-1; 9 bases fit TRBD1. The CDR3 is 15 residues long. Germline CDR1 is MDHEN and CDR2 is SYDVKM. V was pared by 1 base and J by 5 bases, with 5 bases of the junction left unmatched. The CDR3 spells CASSLLGQGVTEAFF. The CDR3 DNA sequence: TGTGCCAGCAGTTTATTGGGACAGGGAGTGACTGAAGCTTTCTTT.

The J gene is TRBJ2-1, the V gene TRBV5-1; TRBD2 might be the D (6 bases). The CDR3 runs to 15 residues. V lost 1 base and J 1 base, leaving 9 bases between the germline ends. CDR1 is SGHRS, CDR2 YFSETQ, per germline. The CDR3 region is CASSLSGQSYNEQFF. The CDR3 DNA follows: TGCGCCAGCAGCTTGAGCGGGCAGTCCTACAATGAGCAGTTCTTC.

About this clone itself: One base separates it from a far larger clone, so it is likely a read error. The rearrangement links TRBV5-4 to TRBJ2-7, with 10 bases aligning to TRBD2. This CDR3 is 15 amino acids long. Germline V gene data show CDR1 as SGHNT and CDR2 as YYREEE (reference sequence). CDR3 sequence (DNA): TGTGCCAGCAGCACCAGACTAGCGGGCTCCTACGAGCGGTACTTC. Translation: CASSTRLAGSYERYF.

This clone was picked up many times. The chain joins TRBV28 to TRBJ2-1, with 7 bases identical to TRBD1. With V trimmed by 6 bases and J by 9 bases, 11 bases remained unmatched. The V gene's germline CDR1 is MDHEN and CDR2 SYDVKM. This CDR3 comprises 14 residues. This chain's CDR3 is CASRQDRALGEQFF. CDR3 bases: TGTGCCAGCAGACAAGACAGGGCATTGGGTGAGCAGTTCTTC.

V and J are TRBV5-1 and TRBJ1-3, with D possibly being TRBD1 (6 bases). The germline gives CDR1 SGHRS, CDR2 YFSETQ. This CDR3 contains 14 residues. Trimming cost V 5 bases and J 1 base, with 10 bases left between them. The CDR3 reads CASRLGASGNTIYF. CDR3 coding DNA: TGCGCCAGCAGGCTGGGGGCTTCTGGAAACACCATATATTTT.

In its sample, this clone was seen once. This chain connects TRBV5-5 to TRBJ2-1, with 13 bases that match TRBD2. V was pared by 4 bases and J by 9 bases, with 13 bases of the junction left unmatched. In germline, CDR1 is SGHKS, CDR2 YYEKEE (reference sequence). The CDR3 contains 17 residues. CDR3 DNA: TGTGCCAGCAGCACTACCACCGGGACTAGCGGGATAGGTGAGCAGTTCTTC. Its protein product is CASSTTTGTSGIGEQFF.

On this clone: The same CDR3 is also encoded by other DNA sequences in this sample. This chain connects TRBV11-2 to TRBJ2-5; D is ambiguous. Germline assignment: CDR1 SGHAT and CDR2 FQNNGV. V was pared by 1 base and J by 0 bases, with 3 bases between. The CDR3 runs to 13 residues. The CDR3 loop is CASSLGHQETQYF. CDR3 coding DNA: TGTGCCAGCAGCTTAGGCCACCAAGAGACCCAGTACTTC.

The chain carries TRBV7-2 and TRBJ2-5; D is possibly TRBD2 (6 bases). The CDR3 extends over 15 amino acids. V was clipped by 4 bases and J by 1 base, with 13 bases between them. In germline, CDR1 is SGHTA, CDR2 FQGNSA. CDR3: CASSSGRGLQETQYF. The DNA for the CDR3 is TGTGCCAGCAGCTCGGGGCGGGGCCTCCAAGAGACCCAGTACTTC.

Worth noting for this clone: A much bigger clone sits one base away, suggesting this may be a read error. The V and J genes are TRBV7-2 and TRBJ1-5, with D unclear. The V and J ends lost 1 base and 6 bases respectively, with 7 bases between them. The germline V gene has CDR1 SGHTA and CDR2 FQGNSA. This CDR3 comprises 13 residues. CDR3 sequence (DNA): TGTGCCAGCAGCTTAGTAGAGGGTCAGCCCCAGCATTTT. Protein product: CASSLVEGQPQHF.

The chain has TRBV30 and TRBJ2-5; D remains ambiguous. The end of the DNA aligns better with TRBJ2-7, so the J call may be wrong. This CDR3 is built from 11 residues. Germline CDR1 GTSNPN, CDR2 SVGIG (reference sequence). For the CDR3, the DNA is TGTGCCTGGACATCCACCGACGAGCAGTACTTC. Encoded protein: CAWTSTDEQYF.

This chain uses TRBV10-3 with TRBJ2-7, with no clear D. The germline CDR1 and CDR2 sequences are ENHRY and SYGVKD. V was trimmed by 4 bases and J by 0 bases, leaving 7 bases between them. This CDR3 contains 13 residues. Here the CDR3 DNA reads TGTGCCATCAGTGCTTCGGGCTCCTACGAGCAGTACTTC. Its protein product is CAISASGSYEQYF.